Listed here is a single TCR beta chain. Its antigen is as yet unknown. This CDR3 has 16 amino acids. The V gene end was trimmed by 0 bases and the J gene end by 0 bases; junction bases not matched to a gene: 3. Germline assignment: CDR1 SEHNR and CDR2 FQNEAQ (reference sequence). A library of TCRbeta sequences, prepared with unique molecular identifiers, was generated. TCRdb passed the PCR reads through MiXCR, listing each CDR3 protein once. The data show 300,000 to 400,000 distinct CDR3 sequences, more than 20% seen once. This sample was taken from a study of T-cell reconstitution after alpha-beta-depleted transplantation in children. Study-wide points: Reported findings indicate that, about two months after transplant, alpha-beta T cells came from several hundred expanded clones, which were derived from non-depleted graft cells.

This receptor was identified in a male patient aged 5 to 17 who had a stem cell transplant for acute lymphoblastic leukemia, so the T cells may come from the graft donor. This chain links TRBV7-9 with TRBJ1-2; TRBD1 matches at 8 bases. Material: PBMCs, mostly from graft donor cells, obtained 180 days after TCRalphabeta/CD19-depleted stem cell transplant. The CDR3 bases are TGTGCCAGCAGCTTAGCGGGACAGGCCCCTAACTATGGCTACACCTTC. Protein: CASSLAGQAPNYGYTF.